These T cell receptor beta chains were read from a single sample in a study of blood T cell repertoires in COVID-19. The assay was immunoSEQ multiplex PCR, and TCRdb's table has in-frame clones only and misses some. Of about 84,000 clones in the sample, roughly 80% are singletons; the top ten hold 15% to 18%. The specimen was peripheral blood. These receptors came from a woman aged 80 or over with acute or convalescent COVID-19. The CDR3 runs from the conserved cysteine through the conserved F or W. Fields, in order: V gene, D gene, clone size, J gene, CDR3 DNA, CDR3 protein. The D gene is left open where the match is weak. The size field is filled for only some rows; it gives once, few, many or a size class.

v_gene: TRBV2; d_gene: TRBD2; abundance: -; j_gene: TRBJ2-7; CDR3nt: TGTGCCAGCAGTGAACAGATTCTAGCGGGGGGGCCCGTCGAGCAGTACTTC; CDR3aa: CASSEQILAGGPVEQYF
v_gene: TRBV5-4; d_gene: TRBD1; abundance: -; j_gene: TRBJ1-1; CDR3nt: TGTGCCAGCAGCCCCACGACAGGGGCGGGGACTGAAGCTTTCTTT; CDR3aa: CASSPTTGAGTEAFF
v_gene: TRBV7-2; d_gene: TRBD1; abundance: few; j_gene: TRBJ1-6; CDR3nt: TGTGCCAGCAGCTATGGACAGGGCTATAATTCACCCCTCCACTTT; CDR3aa: CASSYGQGYNSPLHF
v_gene: TRBV6-1; d_gene: -; abundance: -; j_gene: TRBJ1-1; CDR3nt: TGTGCCAGCAGTGACCTCCCCAGGCCTGAAGCTTTCTTT; CDR3aa: CASSDLPRPEAFF
v_gene: TRBV19; d_gene: -; abundance: -; j_gene: TRBJ1-2; CDR3nt: TGTGCCAGTAGTATAAGGGGATCGACGTTGGGCTATGGCTACACCTTC; CDR3aa: CASSIRGSTLGYGYTF
v_gene: TRBV13; d_gene: -; abundance: -; j_gene: TRBJ1-1; CDR3nt: TGTGCCAGCAGCTCCCCTGGGGGCAGGGCTTTCTTT; CDR3aa: CASSSPGGRAFF
v_gene: TRBV5-1; d_gene: -; abundance: -; j_gene: TRBJ2-7; CDR3nt: TGCGCCAGCAGCTTGGCCGGGAATAATAGATGGTACTTC; CDR3aa: CASSLAGNNRWYF
v_gene: TRBV7-2; d_gene: -; abundance: once; j_gene: TRBJ1-5; CDR3nt: TGTGCCAGCAGCTCCGGGTTTCAACAGCCCCAGCATTTT; CDR3aa: CASSSGFQQPQHF
v_gene: TRBV4-1; d_gene: -; abundance: -; j_gene: TRBJ1-2; CDR3nt: TGCGCCAGCAGCCAAGGACACCAGTATCCGTCCCGCTATGGCTACACCTTC; CDR3aa: CASSQGHQYPSRYGYTF
v_gene: TRBV9; d_gene: -; abundance: -; j_gene: TRBJ1-6; CDR3nt: TGTGCCAGCAGCGTAGAGGGAGGGGTCGCCTCACCCCTCCACTTT; CDR3aa: CASSVEGGVASPLHF
v_gene: TRBV28; d_gene: TRBD1; abundance: -; j_gene: TRBJ2-1; CDR3nt: TGTGCCAGCAGTTCCCCCCGGACAGGGGGCTCGGGTTTATGGTTCTTC; CDR3aa: CASSSPRTGGSGLWFF
v_gene: TRBV19; d_gene: -; abundance: -; j_gene: TRBJ1-1; CDR3nt: TGTGCCAGTAGTTCACAGGGTAGGACTGAAGCTTTCTTT; CDR3aa: CASSSQGRTEAFF
v_gene: TRBV9; d_gene: -; abundance: -; j_gene: TRBJ2-2; CDR3nt: TGTGCCAGCAGCGCCCCCCATAGCGGGGAGCTGTTTTTT; CDR3aa: CASSAPHSGELFF
v_gene: TRBV7-2; d_gene: TRBD2; abundance: few; j_gene: TRBJ2-1; CDR3nt: TGTGCCAGCAGCTTAGTAGCGGGGGCGGACAATGAGCAGTTCTTC; CDR3aa: CASSLVAGADNEQFF
v_gene: TRBV9; d_gene: TRBD2; abundance: -; j_gene: TRBJ2-1; CDR3nt: TGTGCCAGCACGACTAGCGGGGCCTACAATGAGCAGTTCTTC; CDR3aa: CASTTSGAYNEQFF
v_gene: TRBV5-6; d_gene: -; abundance: -; j_gene: TRBJ1-2; CDR3nt: TGTGCCAGCAGCTTGGTCCTAGGGGCCGATGGCTACACCTTC; CDR3aa: CASSLVLGADGYTF
v_gene: TRBV28; d_gene: TRBD1; abundance: -; j_gene: TRBJ2-5; CDR3nt: TGTGCCAGCAGTTCGACGGGACAGGGAAAAGTAGTCGCAGAGACCCAGTACTTC; CDR3aa: CASSSTGQGKVVAETQYF
v_gene: TRBV30; d_gene: TRBD1; abundance: -; j_gene: TRBJ1-6; CDR3nt: TGTGCCTGGAGTGAGGGGACAGTCCTTAATAATTCACCCCTCCACTTT; CDR3aa: CAWSEGTVLNNSPLHF
v_gene: TRBV3-1/TRBV3-2; d_gene: TRBD1; abundance: -; j_gene: TRBJ2-3; CDR3nt: TGTGCCAGCAGCCCGGGACAGGGGATAAGCACAGATACGCAGTATTTT; CDR3aa: CASSPGQGISTDTQYF
v_gene: TRBV2; d_gene: -; abundance: -; j_gene: TRBJ1-2; CDR3nt: TGTGCCAGCAGTGCTACAGAGTACTATGGCTACACCTTC; CDR3aa: CASSATEYYGYTF
v_gene: TRBV6-5; d_gene: -; abundance: -; j_gene: TRBJ2-7; CDR3nt: TGTGCCAGCAAGTCAAGGGTCGGGGGGCTCGAGCAGTACTTC; CDR3aa: CASKSRVGGLEQYF
v_gene: TRBV7-2; d_gene: -; abundance: -; j_gene: TRBJ2-7; CDR3nt: TGTGCCAGCAGCTTGAGGAGGGGACGCTACGAGCAGTACTTC; CDR3aa: CASSLRRGRYEQYF
v_gene: TRBV6-5; d_gene: -; abundance: -; j_gene: TRBJ2-1; CDR3nt: TGTGCCAGCAGTTATGGCTGGGGGGGCTTCGACAATGAGCAGTTCTTC; CDR3aa: CASSYGWGGFDNEQFF
v_gene: TRBV21-1; d_gene: -; abundance: -; j_gene: TRBJ2-1; CDR3nt: TGTGCCAGCAGCCCGCCGGGACAGAACAATGAGCAGTTCTTC; CDR3aa: CASSPPGQNNEQFF
v_gene: TRBV18; d_gene: TRBD1; abundance: once; j_gene: TRBJ1-1; CDR3nt: TGTGCCAGCTCACCACGGGCAGGGGGCACTGAAGCTTTCTTT; CDR3aa: CASSPRAGGTEAFF
v_gene: TRBV27; d_gene: -; abundance: -; j_gene: TRBJ1-6; CDR3nt: TGTGCCAGCAGTTTGGGGGGACCCAGAAATTCACCCCTCCACTTT; CDR3aa: CASSLGGPRNSPLHF
v_gene: TRBV5-1; d_gene: TRBD1; abundance: -; j_gene: TRBJ1-4; CDR3nt: TGCGCCAGCGCCGCGGGACAGGGAAATGAAAAACTGTTTTTT; CDR3aa: CASAAGQGNEKLFF
v_gene: TRBV3-1/TRBV3-2; d_gene: -; abundance: once; j_gene: TRBJ1-6; CDR3nt: TGTGCCAGCAGCCAAGATTCCGGGTCCCTCCACTTT; CDR3aa: CASSQDSGSLHF
v_gene: TRBV30; d_gene: -; abundance: -; j_gene: TRBJ1-5; CDR3nt: TGTGCCTGGAGTGTAAGTCGGAGATCTATGGCGCCCCAGCATTTT; CDR3aa: CAWSVSRRSMAPQHF
v_gene: TRBV11-2; d_gene: -; abundance: -; j_gene: TRBJ2-7; CDR3nt: TGTGCCAGCAGCCCTAGTAGGGGTACGTACGAGCAGTACTTC; CDR3aa: CASSPSRGTYEQYF
v_gene: TRBV30; d_gene: TRBD1; abundance: -; j_gene: TRBJ1-2; CDR3nt: TGTGCCTGGAGCGTGGACAGGGGTATCAACGCCTTC; CDR3aa: CAWSVDRGINAF
v_gene: TRBV9; d_gene: -; abundance: -; j_gene: TRBJ1-5; CDR3nt: TGTGCCAGCAGCGGCCTGACAGAAGATCAGCCCCAGCATTTT; CDR3aa: CASSGLTEDQPQHF
v_gene: TRBV7-6; d_gene: TRBD2; abundance: -; j_gene: TRBJ2-7; CDR3nt: TGTGCCAGCAGCGTAATCTTTGCGGGGGGCAGTAACGAGCAGTACTTC; CDR3aa: CASSVIFAGGSNEQYF
v_gene: TRBV6-2/TRBV6-3; d_gene: -; abundance: -; j_gene: TRBJ2-7; CDR3nt: TGTGCCAGCAGTTACATCACCTACGAGCAGTACTTC; CDR3aa: CASSYITYEQYF
v_gene: TRBV6-5; d_gene: -; abundance: -; j_gene: TRBJ1-5; CDR3nt: TGTGCCAGCAGTACCGACTCTAGCAATCAGCCCCAGCATTTT; CDR3aa: CASSTDSSNQPQHF
v_gene: TRBV10-3; d_gene: -; abundance: few; j_gene: TRBJ1-4; CDR3nt: TGTGCCATCAGTGAGACAAGACAGTCAGAAAAACTGTTTTTT; CDR3aa: CAISETRQSEKLFF
v_gene: TRBV24-1; d_gene: TRBD1; abundance: -; j_gene: TRBJ2-5; CDR3nt: TGTGCCACCAGTGATATCGGGACAGAAGAGACCCAGTACTTC; CDR3aa: CATSDIGTEETQYF
v_gene: TRBV6-2/TRBV6-3; d_gene: TRBD1; abundance: -; j_gene: TRBJ1-5; CDR3nt: TGTGCCAGCAGTGGACAGGGTAGCAATCAGCCCCAGCATTTT; CDR3aa: CASSGQGSNQPQHF
v_gene: TRBV7-9; d_gene: -; abundance: few; j_gene: TRBJ2-2; CDR3nt: TGTGCCAGCAGCTTACGGGGGACCCTCACCGGGGAGCTGTTTTTT; CDR3aa: CASSLRGTLTGELFF
v_gene: TRBV7-2; d_gene: TRBD2; abundance: few; j_gene: TRBJ2-2; CDR3nt: TGTGCCAGCAGCTCAGCTAGCGGGGGGCAAACCGGGGAGCTGTTTTTT; CDR3aa: CASSSASGGQTGELFF
v_gene: TRBV7-3; d_gene: -; abundance: -; j_gene: TRBJ1-6; CDR3nt: TGTGCCAGCAGCCGAGACCCGGGGGGCAATTCACCCCTCCACTTT; CDR3aa: CASSRDPGGNSPLHF
v_gene: TRBV6-6; d_gene: TRBD1; abundance: -; j_gene: TRBJ2-5; CDR3nt: TGTGCCAGCAGTTTCCGACAGGGAACGCGGGAGACCCAGTACTTC; CDR3aa: CASSFRQGTRETQYF